This T cell receptor beta chain was sequenced during a study of cytomegalovirus exposure and HLA in healthy donors. Study-level information: An earlier analysis found some 100 million unique TCR beta sequences from 200 million or so T cells.

This clone was found once. The antigen is not known. This CDR3 contains 13 residues. The germline gives CDR1 WNHNN, CDR2 SYGVQD (reference sequence). Trimming shortened V by 3 bases and J by 8 bases, and 11 bases separated the two germline ends. General study findings and limits: In a later analysis, most CMV-associated TCR beta chains appeared HLA-restricted.

The PCR contained 60 Vbeta and 13 Jbeta primers. Per the original methods: Approximately 72 million unique TCR beta chains, some 9.9 million of them shared, were counted by a later analysis. Profiled with immunoSEQ multiplex PCR; TCRdb holds only in-frame clones, not every one. The V and J calls and clone size are taken from that table; D and trimming were inferred from the DNA. This sample carries fewer than 300,000 clones, about four fifths of them seen once, and the ten largest clones take about 0.3%. The sample comprised PBMCs. This chain connects TRBV10-1 to TRBJ2-1; unclear D gene. This receptor was obtained from a girl aged 2 to 9 in good health and CMV-seronegative. The CDR3 reads CASSDPLVDEQFF. The CDR3, as DNA: TGCGCCAGCAGTGATCCTCTTGTAGATGAGCAGTTCTTC.